Following are 28 T cell receptor beta chains from one sample sequenced in a study of low-dose radiotherapy and immunotherapy resistance in tumors. Alpha- and beta-chain coverage of first-strand cDNA came from TRAV- and TRBV-specific primers. The authors ran 15 to 25 PCR cycles to amplify TCRs with a constant-region primer and V-primer adapter. One entry per CDR3 protein results from TCRdb running MiXCR on the reads. In the table there are around 64,000 distinct CDR3 sequences, around a quarter of which are singletons. Time point denoted: before trial treatment. The sample here was PBMCs, taken before treatment. The receptors derive from a male donor with rectosigmoid adenocarcinoma.

V and J are TRBV29-1 and TRBJ2-1, with D uncertain. The V gene lost 4 bases and the J gene lost 6 bases, with 4 bases spanning the gap. The CDR3 extends over 10 amino acids. Germline loops: CDR1 SQVTM, CDR2 ANQGSEA. Written as DNA, the CDR3 is TGCAGCGTTGCCTCCAATGAGCAGTTCTTC. This gives the protein CSVASNEQFF.

This clonotype was counted at least ten times. The chain has TRBV20-1 and TRBJ2-3, with 8 bases that match TRBD2. Germline-derived CDR1 and CDR2 are DFQATT and SNEGSKA (reference sequence). The CDR3 covers 18 residues. Losses at the gene ends were 0 bases for V and 0 bases for J; bases not matched to a gene: 11. The chain's CDR3 is CSARDSRLAGASTDTQYF. CDR3 DNA sequence: TGCAGTGCTAGAGATTCGCGGCTAGCGGGTGCTAGCACAGATACGCAGTATTTT.

In its sample, this clonotype was seen once. The genes are TRBV29-1 and TRBJ2-3; possibly TRBD2 for D (6 bases). The ends were cut back, 8 bases at V and 2 bases at J, with 14 bases in the middle. Germline CDR1 reads SQVTM; CDR2 reads ANQGSEA. The CDR3 contains 13 residues. The CDR3 is CSSDGGFTDTQYF. In DNA form, the CDR3 reads TGCAGCTCCGACGGAGGGTTCACAGATACGCAGTATTTT.

This clonotype has only one observation. The rearrangement joins TRBV24-1 to TRBJ2-3; 7 nucleotides line up with TRBD1. In germline, CDR1 is KGHDR, CDR2 SFDVKD. This CDR3 has 14 amino acids. V lost 7 bases and J lost 2; bases outside the gene matches: 5. CDR3 sequence reads: CATSPGQNTDTQYF. CDR3 bases: TGTGCCACCAGCCCGGGACAGAACACAGATACGCAGTATTTT.

With regard to this clonotype: This likely stems from a read error, as it lies one base from a far larger clone. The chain carries TRBV7-6 and TRBJ1-6; 7 bases are shared with TRBD1. The germline gives CDR1 SGHVS, CDR2 FNYEAQ. Trimming at V came to 5 bases and at J to 12 bases, leaving 10 bases not matched to a gene. CDR3 size: 14 residues. CDR3 amino acids: CASSTEQGRKPLHF. In DNA, the CDR3 is TGTGCCAGCAGCACCGAACAGGGGCGCAAACCCCTCCACTTT.

This clonotype was observed a few times. The V gene is TRBV5-1, the J gene TRBJ2-7, with 9 positions matching TRBD2. Germline assignment: CDR1 SGHRS and CDR2 YFSETQ. V shed 4 bases and J 2 bases; nucleotides not matched to a gene: 7. The CDR3 spans 15 residues. CDR3 nucleotide sequence: TGCGCCAGCAGCGCTGCAAGCGGGGGGCCCTACGAGCAGTACTTC. Translated: CASSAASGGPYEQYF.

In this sample, this clonotype turned up many times. The chain is built from TRBV12-3 or TRBV12-4 and TRBJ2-5; no firm D call. Trimming cost V 6 bases and J 5 bases, with 16 bases left between them. The CDR3 contains 14 residues. CDR3 region: CASRLTAGRETQYF. The CDR3 bases are TGTGCCAGCAGGCTAACAGCCGGCCGGGAGACCCAGTACTTC.

This clonotype is a singleton in its sample. The rearrangement uses TRBV28 and TRBJ2-7; the D call may be TRBD1 or TRBD2 (5 bases each). There are 15 residues in the CDR3. V was pared by 7 bases and J by 2 bases, with 18 bases between. Germline loops: CDR1 MDHEN, CDR2 SYDVKM. Written as DNA, the CDR3 is TGTGCCAGCACCCCGGTAGGGGAGAGGCCCTACGAGCAGTACTTC. Amino acids: CASTPVGERPYEQYF.

This clonotype has ten or more counts. The rearrangement joins TRBV6-2 or TRBV6-3 to TRBJ2-7, with no clear D. The CDR3 contains 15 residues. Trimming took off 0 bases at V and 1 base at J, with 10 bases between the two ends. Germline CDR1 is MNHEY and CDR2 is SVGEGT. The CDR3 loop reads CASSYSMGKSYEQYF. The DNA for the CDR3 is TGTGCCAGCAGTTACTCGATGGGGAAATCCTACGAGCAGTACTTC.

On this clonotype itself: At one of its ends the junction is not consistent with the germline gene, which may arise from a read error. V and J are TRBV7-7 and TRBJ2-1; D ambiguous. The CDR3 is 13 amino acids. Per germline, CDR1 SSHAT and CDR2 FNYEAQ (reference sequence). The CDR3 DNA sequence: TGTGCTAGCAGCGTCCTAAGCGTGGATGAGCAGTTCTTC. Its protein is CASSVLSVDEQFF.

This sequence joins TRBV3-1 and TRBJ1-2, with D maybe TRBD1 (5 bases). Germline V gene data show CDR1 as LGHDT and CDR2 as YNNKEL (reference sequence). V was trimmed by 5 bases and J by 1 base, leaving 14 bases between them. The CDR3 has 15 amino acids. The CDR3 coding sequence is TGTGCCAGCAGCAGACAGCGCATGATTAACTATGGCTACACCTTC. Amino acids: CASSRQRMINYGYTF. The full variable domain, in which reference TRBV3-1 and TRBJ1-2 provide the parts outside the CDR3, is DTAVSQTPKYLVTQMGNDKSIKCEQNLGHDTMYWYKQDSKKFLKIMFSYNNKELIINETVPNRFSPKSPDKAHLNLHINSLELGDSAVYFCASSRQRMINYGYTFGSGTRLTVV.

The sample holds many counts of this clonotype. This sequence joins TRBV7-2 and TRBJ2-3; TRBD1 agrees at 9 bases. Germline lookup yields CDR1 SGHTA and CDR2 FQGNSA. Losses at the gene ends were 3 bases for V and 3 bases for J; bases not matched to a gene: 7. The CDR3 runs 16 residues. CDR3 in DNA: TGTGCCAGCAGCTTTCAGAAGGGACAGGGAACAGATACGCAGTATTTT. This translates into CASSFQKGQGTDTQYF.

This clonotype was picked up many times. CDR3 coding DNA: TGCGCCAGCAGCGAGGATCAAGAGACCCAGTACTTC. Translation: CASSEDQETQYF. This sequence joins TRBV5-1 and TRBJ2-5; no clear D gene. Trimming stripped 4 bases from V and 2 bases from J, with 6 bases between. CDR3 length: 12 residues. Germline CDR1 and CDR2: SGHRS and YFSETQ.

This clonotype came up once. The V gene is TRBV11-2, the J gene TRBJ1-5; D gene ambiguous. The CDR3 extends over 11 amino acids. V was shortened by 6 bases and J by 9 bases, with 9 bases between the two germline ends. In germline, CDR1 is SGHAT, CDR2 FQNNGV. The CDR3, as DNA: TGTGCCAGCAGGTGGTCGGGGCCCCAGCATTTT. Translated: CASRWSGPQHF.

This clonotype has ten or more counts. One end of the junction does not line up with germline, which may come from a read error. The V and J genes are TRBV5-1 and TRBJ2-7, with TRBD1 matching over 7 bases. This CDR3 has 12 residues. In germline, CDR1 is SGHRS, CDR2 YFSETQ. CDR3 sequence: CASSLDRYEQYF. CDR3 in DNA: TGTGCCAGCAGCCTGGACAGGTACGAGCAGTACTTC.

This clonotype was seen many times. The chain is built from TRBV3-1 and TRBJ2-3; 9 nucleotides align to TRBD2. This CDR3 has 14 amino acids. Germline V gives CDR1 LGHDT, CDR2 YNNKEL (reference sequence). The ends lost 6 bases at V and 2 bases at J; junction bases unmatched: 3. The CDR3 DNA sequence: TGTGCCAGCAGTCCTAGCGGGGACACAGATACGCAGTATTTT. This encodes CASSPSGDTDTQYF.

This clonotype was found many times. The rearrangement uses TRBV11-2 and TRBJ2-3, with a possible D match to TRBD1 (5 bases). Germline V gene lookup returns CDR1 SGHAT and CDR2 FQNNGV. The V end lost 2 bases, the J end lost 2 bases, and 14 bases lay between the germline ends. The CDR3 runs to 16 residues. The CDR3 DNA reads TGTGCCAGCAGCTTATCCCAGGGTCAGGCCACAGATACGCAGTATTTT. Translated: CASSLSQGQATDTQYF. The full variable domain, its missing parts supplied by reference TRBV11-2 and TRBJ2-3, is EAGVAQSPRYKIIEKRQSVAFWCNPISGHATLYWYQQILGQGPKLLIQFQNNGVVDDSQLPKDRFSAERLKGVDSTLKIQPAKLEDSAVYLCASSLSQGQATDTQYFGPGTRLTVL.

Worth noting for this clonotype: Because the CDR3's place on the DNA is in doubt, the DNA is left out and the CDR3 is given as listed by TCRdb. The CDR3 is CASSESPYTGELFFF. J is TRBJ2-2 and V is TRBV2; TRBD2, the table's D call, was not compared with the DNA. Germline CDR1 is SNHLY and CDR2 is FYNNEI. Including both end residues, the CDR3 is 15 amino acids long.

Note on this clonotype: With a far larger clone one base away, a read error is the likely cause. The chain recombines TRBV11-3 with TRBJ2-7; TRBD1 might be the D (6 bases). The V and J ends lost 5 bases and 1 base respectively, with 12 bases between them. The CDR3 is made up of 14 amino acids. Germline loops: CDR1 SGHNT, CDR2 YENEEA. CDR3 coding DNA: TGTGCCAGCAGCCGCATGGGGGCGTCCTACGAGCAGTACTTC. This sequence encodes CASSRMGASYEQYF.

Comment on this clonotype: A single base is all that separates this from a far larger clone, so a read error is likely. The chain joins TRBV7-9 to TRBJ2-1; 8 bases map to TRBD1. J was trimmed by 15 bases and V by 5 bases; bases with no gene match: 15. The CDR3 is 14 amino acids. Germline V lookup: CDR1 SEHNR, CDR2 FQNEAQ (reference sequence). The CDR3, as DNA: TGTGCCAGCAGCCGAGCCCGACAGGGGCCGACTGTGTTCTTC. Protein sequence: CASSRARQGPTVFF. Filled out from reference TRBV7-9 and TRBJ2-1, the complete variable domain reads DTGVSQNPRHKITKRGQNVTFRCDPISEHNRLYWYRQTLGQGPEFLTYFQNEAQLEKSRLLSDRFSAERPKGSFSTLEIQRTEQGDSAMYLCASSRARQGPTVFFGPGTRLTVL.

This clonotype came up many times. The V and J genes are TRBV11-2 and TRBJ2-7; 8 nucleotides match TRBD1. Germline V gene sequence: CDR1 SGHAT, CDR2 FQNNGV. Germline trimming cut 5 bases from V and 4 bases from J; bases unmatched to any gene: 7. This CDR3 contains 14 residues. Written as DNA, the CDR3 is TGTGCCAGCAGCCAGGGGACAGGTCAATACGAGCAGTACTTC. The encoded protein is CASSQGTGQYEQYF.

At least ten counts were recorded for this clonotype. The CDR3 sequence: CASRVQGGQPQHF. In nucleotides, the CDR3 is TGTGCCAGCAGAGTGCAGGGCGGTCAGCCCCAGCATTTT. The V gene is TRBV6-6, the J gene TRBJ1-5, with D perhaps matching TRBD1 (5 bases). Trimming cost V 6 bases and J 6 bases, with 12 bases left between them. In germline, CDR1 is MNHNY, CDR2 SVGAGI (reference sequence). CDR3 length equals 13 residues.

The genes are TRBV30 and TRBJ2-2; tentative D call: TRBD1 (6 bases). The CDR3 length is 15 residues. Germline loops: CDR1 GTSNPN, CDR2 SVGIG (reference sequence). CDR3 sequence (DNA): TGTGCAAGCACCCTGGGGGCCGCGAACACCGGGGAGCTGTTTTTT. The encoded protein is CASTLGAANTGELFF.

The table lists this clonotype with many counts. The chain uses TRBV7-9 and TRBJ1-1; D is undetermined. This CDR3 is built from 12 residues. V dropped 5 bases and J dropped 3 bases, with 7 bases sitting between them. Per germline, CDR1 SEHNR and CDR2 FQNEAQ (reference sequence). In DNA form, the CDR3 reads TGTGCCAGCAGCGCGACGTACACTGAAGCTTTCTTT. Protein product: CASSATYTEAFF.

This clonotype occurred a few times. This chain links TRBV27 with TRBJ2-3; TRBD1 is a possible D gene (6 bases). Between the trimmed V and J ends, which lost 3 bases and 3 bases, there was a span of 13 bases. Germline V CDR1 and CDR2: MNHEY, SMNVEV (reference sequence). This CDR3 contains 15 residues. CDR3 sequence (DNA): TGTGCCAGCAGTTTGACCAGGGGAAAGACAGATACGCAGTATTTT. It codes for CASSLTRGKTDTQYF.

This clonotype was recorded at least ten times. This sequence joins TRBV7-2 and TRBJ2-1; possibly TRBD2 for D (6 bases). This CDR3 spans 14 amino acids. The germline V gene has CDR1 SGHTA and CDR2 FQGNSA. Trimming cost V 6 bases and J 0 bases, with 9 bases left between them. CDR3 DNA: TGTGCCAGCAGTGGCGGGGACTCCTACAATGAGCAGTTCTTC. Translated: CASSGGDSYNEQFF. The whole variable domain, filled in from reference TRBV7-2 and TRBJ2-1, reads GAGVSQSPSNKVTEKGKDVELRCDPISGHTALYWYRQSLGQGLEFLIYFQGNSAPDKSGLPSDRFSAERTGGSVSTLTIQRTQQEDSAVYLCASSGGDSYNEQFFGPGTRLTVL.

Details on this clonotype: A far more abundant clone sits one base away, making this likely a read error. This chain connects TRBV11-3 to TRBJ2-1; 11 positions match TRBD2. With V trimmed by 6 bases and J by 4 bases, 14 bases remained unmatched. The CDR3 is 18 residues long. Germline CDR1 reads SGHNT; CDR2 reads YENEEA. The CDR3 region has the DNA TGTGCCAGCAGACAAGAGAAAACTAGCGGGAGTTTGTACAATGAGCAGTTCTTC. As protein: CASRQEKTSGSLYNEQFF.

The rearrangement joins TRBV29-1 to TRBJ2-3; no clear D gene. Germline CDR1 SQVTM, CDR2 ANQGSEA. V lost 6 bases and J 4 bases, leaving 14 bases between the germline ends. The CDR3 loop spans 13 amino acids. The CDR3 region has the DNA TGCAGCGTGACTCCACACACGGCAGATACGCAGTATTTT. Amino acid sequence: CSVTPHTADTQYF.